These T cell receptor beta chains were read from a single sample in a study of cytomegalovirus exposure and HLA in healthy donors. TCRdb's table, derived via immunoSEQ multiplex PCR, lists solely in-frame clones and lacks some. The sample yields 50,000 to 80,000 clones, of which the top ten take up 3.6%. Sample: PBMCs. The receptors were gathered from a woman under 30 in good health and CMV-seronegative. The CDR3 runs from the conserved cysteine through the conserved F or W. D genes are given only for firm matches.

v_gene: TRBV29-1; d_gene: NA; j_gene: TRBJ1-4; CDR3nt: TGCAGCGTGGTGGTCCCACAGAGCAATGAAAAACTGTTTTTT; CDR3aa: CSVVVPQSNEKLFF
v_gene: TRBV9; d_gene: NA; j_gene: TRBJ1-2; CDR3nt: TGTGCCAGCAGCGCAAGCGACGTCGGGTATGGCTACACCTTC; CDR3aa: CASSASDVGYGYTF
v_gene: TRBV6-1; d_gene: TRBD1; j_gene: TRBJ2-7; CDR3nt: TGTGCCAGCAGTGGACAGGGTTTTGGCGAGCAGTACTTC; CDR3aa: CASSGQGFGEQYF
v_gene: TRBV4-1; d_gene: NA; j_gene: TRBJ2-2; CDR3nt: TGCGCCAGCAGCCAATCAGTAACCGGGGAGCTGTTTTTT; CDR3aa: CASSQSVTGELFF
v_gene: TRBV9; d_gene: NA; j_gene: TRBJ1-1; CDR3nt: TGTGCCAGCAGCGTCCGGTCACAGTTGAACACTGAAGCTTTCTTT; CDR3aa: CASSVRSQLNTEAFF
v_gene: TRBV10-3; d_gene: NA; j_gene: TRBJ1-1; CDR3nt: TGTGCCAGCGAAATGATGGAGAATGAAGCTTTCTTT; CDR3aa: CASEMMENEAFF
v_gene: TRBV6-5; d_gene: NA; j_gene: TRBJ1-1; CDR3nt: TGTGCCAGCAGTTACTCGGGGGGACCCCTCACTGAAGCTTTCTTT; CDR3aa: CASSYSGGPLTEAFF
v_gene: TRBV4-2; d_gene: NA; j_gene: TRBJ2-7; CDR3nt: TGTGCCAGCAGCCAAGAGGTTCAGCCCCCGTCAGGATACGAGCAGTACTTC; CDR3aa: CASSQEVQPPSGYEQYF
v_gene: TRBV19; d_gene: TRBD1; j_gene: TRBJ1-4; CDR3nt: TGTGCCAGTAGTATGAGGACAGGCTTAGATGAAAAACTGTTTTTT; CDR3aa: CASSMRTGLDEKLFF
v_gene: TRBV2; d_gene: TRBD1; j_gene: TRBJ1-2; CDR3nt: TGTGCCAGCAGTACCATGGACAGGGGAAGAGGCGGCTACACCTTC; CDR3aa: CASSTMDRGRGGYTF
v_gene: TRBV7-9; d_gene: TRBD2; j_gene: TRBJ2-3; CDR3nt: TGTGCCAGCAGGGTCGACGGGACTAGCATCGCGCAGTATTTT; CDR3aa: CASRVDGTSIAQYF
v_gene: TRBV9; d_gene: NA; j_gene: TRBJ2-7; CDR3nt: TGTGCCAGCAGCGTAGAGGCTAGTGATGCCTACGAGCAGTACTTC; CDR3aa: CASSVEASDAYEQYF
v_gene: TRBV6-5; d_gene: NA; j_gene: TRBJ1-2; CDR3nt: TGTGCCAGGATTTATATGAGTGGCTACACCTTC; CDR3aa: CARIYMSGYTF
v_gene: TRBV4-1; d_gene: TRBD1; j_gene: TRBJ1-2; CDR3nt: TGCGCCAGCAGCCAGACACACAGGGGTAACTATGGCTACACCTTC; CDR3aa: CASSQTHRGNYGYTF
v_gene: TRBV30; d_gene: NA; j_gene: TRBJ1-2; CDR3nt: TGTGCCTGGAGTGCAGGGATGGGGTACTATGGCTACACCTTC; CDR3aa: CAWSAGMGYYGYTF
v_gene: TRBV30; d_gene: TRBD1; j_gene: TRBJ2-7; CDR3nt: TGTGCCTGGGCCGGGACAGGGACCTACGAGCAGTACTTC; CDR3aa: CAWAGTGTYEQYF